The T cell receptor (beta chain) under discussion was sequenced for a study of blood T cell repertoires in COVID-19. Under the authors' procedure: Amplification from reference gene primers served as the basis for estimated nucleated cell counts. The repertoire was sequenced with immunoSEQ multiplex PCR; TCRdb's copy has only in-frame clones and lacks some. Clone size and V and J calls were adopted from that table, with D and trimming inferred from the DNA. The sample includes 100,000 to 150,000 clones, 85% of them seen just once. This sequence originates from an elderly woman with acute or convalescent COVID-19. The sequencing sample was made of peripheral blood.

The CDR3 is CARLKREGGRVWYGYTF. The CDR3 DNA reads as TGTGCCAGACTCAAAAGGGAGGGCGGACGGGTTTGGTATGGCTACACCTTC. The chain joins TRBV5-3 to TRBJ1-2; D not certain. TRBV5-3 is placed among ORFs of uncertain function. V lost 7 bases and J 5 bases, leaving 27 bases between the germline ends. The CDR3 length is 17 residues.